These 21 T cell receptor beta chains were all obtained from the same sample, sequenced in a study of blood T cells in healthy people across ages (dated by TCRdb to the mid-2010s). Library preparation was by 5' RACE. TCRdb names Illumina HiSeq 2500 as the instrument used. A second PCR of roughly 7 to 12 cycles was performed with a sample-barcoded 5' primer and a J-beta primer mix. The raw public data were reprocessed by TCRdb itself: fastp quality trimming at Q25, MiXCR clonotype calling, in-frame beta chains only. Identical CDR3 protein sequences are pooled into one entry, listed with their most common genes and DNA. A total of almost 800,000 distinct CDR3 sequences appear in this sample, roughly 64% of them only once. The ten largest clones add up to roughly 22% of the sample. Sequencing was carried out using blood. These receptors were obtained from a man aged 25-40 years in good health.

The chain uses TRBV20-1 and TRBJ2-2; the D is unclear. There are 13 residues in the CDR3. Per germline, CDR1 DFQATT and CDR2 SNEGSKA (reference sequence). V gave up 6 bases and J gave up 0 bases, with 8 bases separating them. The CDR3 region has the DNA TGCAGTGCAGATAAAACGAACACCGGGGAGCTGTTTTTT. Amino acids: CSADKTNTGELFF.

This clonotype has only a few counts. The gene calls are TRBV4-2 and TRBJ2-6; 9 positions match TRBD1. Per germline, CDR1 LGHNA and CDR2 YNFKEQ. After removal of 4 bases from V and 4 bases from J, the junction contained 5 bases not matched to a gene. CDR3 length: 16 residues. The CDR3: CASSPGTGSGANVLTF. CDR3 in DNA: TGTGCCAGCAGCCCGGGGACAGGGTCCGGGGCCAACGTCCTGACTTTC.

The chain employs TRBV27 and TRBJ1-2; no clear D. Germline loops: CDR1 MNHEY, CDR2 SMNVEV (reference sequence). The CDR3 has 15 residues. The V gene lost 5 bases and the J gene lost 0 bases, with 13 bases spanning the gap. The chain's CDR3 is CASSKRHVANYGYTF. For the CDR3, the DNA is TGTGCCAGCAGTAAGAGACATGTAGCTAACTATGGCTACACCTTC.

This clonotype appeared a single time. This sequence joins TRBV6-2 or TRBV6-3 and TRBJ1-2; no clear D gene. Trimming removed 7 bases from V and 4 bases from J, with 10 bases in between. Looked up from germline, CDR1 is MNHEY and CDR2 is SVGEGT. The CDR3 runs to 12 residues. CDR3 protein: CASMSESYGYTF. DNA for the CDR3: TGTGCCAGCATGTCAGAATCCTATGGCTACACCTTC.

This clonotype was counted a single time. The J gene is TRBJ2-7, the V gene TRBV7-9; unclear D gene. The germline V and J ends were trimmed by 2 bases and 3 bases, with 8 bases remaining between them. Germline-derived CDR1 and CDR2 are SEHNR and FQNEAQ (reference sequence). The CDR3 is made up of 13 amino acids. CDR3 coding DNA: TGTGCCAGCAGCTTATTCGATAGCTACGAGCAGTACTTC. This encodes CASSLFDSYEQYF.

This clonotype was seen only a few times. A much larger clone lies one base from this, so it may be a read error. The genes are TRBV12-3 or TRBV12-4 and TRBJ1-1, with D unresolved. Trimming pared 5 bases from V and 1 base from J, leaving 8 bases between. The CDR3 covers 13 residues. In nucleotides, the CDR3 is TGTGCCAGCAGTCGCAAGAAGAACACTGAAGCTTTCTTT. It codes for CASSRKKNTEAFF.

The sample holds one count of this clonotype. V is TRBV12-3 or TRBV12-4 and J is TRBJ2-3; 7 nucleotides match TRBD1. This CDR3 is built from 11 residues. With 7 bases clipped from V and 6 bases from J, the junction kept 1 base outside the gene matches. The CDR3 loop is CASTDRDTQYF. The DNA for the CDR3 is TGTGCCAGCACGGACAGGGATACGCAGTATTTT.

This clonotype has just a few counts. V usage is TRBV29-1 and J usage is TRBJ2-7; D is unclear. CDR1 SQVTM and CDR2 ANQGSEA come from the germline V gene. The CDR3 consists of 13 residues. V lost 0 bases to trimming and J lost 2 bases, with 8 bases between them. DNA for the CDR3: TGCAGCGTTGAAGATAGCCAGACCTACGAGCAGTACTTC. This translates into CSVEDSQTYEQYF.

The chain couples TRBV7-2 to TRBJ1-4; a weak D match, TRBD1 (5 bases). Germline values: CDR1 SGHTA, CDR2 FQGNSA. With 5 bases removed from V and 8 bases from J, the gap between germline ends came to 18 bases. CDR3 length: 15 amino acids. The CDR3 DNA follows: TGTGCCAGCAGCCCCCTGGGCAGGGTTGCCGAAAAACTGTTTTTT. It codes for CASSPLGRVAEKLFF.

Notes on this clonotype: A much larger clone lies a single base off, so this may be a read error. The chain carries TRBV29-1 and TRBJ2-5, with D possibly matching TRBD2 (5 bases). Germline lookup yields CDR1 SQVTM and CDR2 ANQGSEA. V lost 3 bases and J 4 bases, leaving 12 bases between the germline ends. The CDR3 is made up of 13 amino acids. DNA for the CDR3: TGCAGCGTTGATGACTACGTCTCAGAGACCCAGTACTTC. Its translation: CSVDDYVSETQYF.

The CDR3 DNA reads TGTGCCAGCAGCTTACCGGTATGGCAGGGAAGCTATGGCTACACCTTC. As protein: CASSLPVWQGSYGYTF. The chain links TRBV7-2 to TRBJ1-2; TRBD1 might be the D (5 bases). This CDR3 has 16 amino acids. Germline V lookup: CDR1 SGHTA, CDR2 FQGNSA. The ends were cut back, 2 bases at V and 4 bases at J, with 17 bases in the middle.

To note about this clonotype: Since the CDR3 does not end with the conserved phenylalanine or tryptophan, this likely comes from a read error. The chain links TRBV7-2 to TRBJ2-1; 7 nucleotides line up with TRBD2. Germline values: CDR1 SGHTA, CDR2 FQGNSA. J was trimmed by 8 bases and V by 4 bases; bases with no gene match: 8. This CDR3 is built from 14 residues. The CDR3 spells CASSSAGGSDEQFL. In nucleotides, the CDR3 is TGTGCCAGCAGCTCGGCCGGGGGGAGCGATGAGCAGTTCTTA.

The rearrangement links TRBV3-1 to TRBJ1-6, with 10 bases that match TRBD1. Germline-derived CDR1 and CDR2 are LGHDT and YNNKEL (reference sequence). The trim removed 3 bases at V and 12 bases at J, leaving 11 bases unmatched. The CDR3 sequence is 16 residues long. The CDR3 DNA reads as TGTGCCAGCAGCCAGACCTCCGGGACAGGGGCTCTACCCCTCCACTTT. This codes for CASSQTSGTGALPLHF.

The chain uses TRBV12-3 or TRBV12-4 and TRBJ1-4; D may be TRBD1 (5 bases). Trimming shortened V by 2 bases and J by 7 bases, and 11 bases separated the two germline ends. The CDR3 loop spans 14 amino acids. For the CDR3, the DNA is TGTGCCAGCAGTTTACCGCAGGGAGTTGAAAAACTGTTTTTT. This translates into CASSLPQGVEKLFF.

V is TRBV6-5 and J is TRBJ2-7, with D perhaps matching TRBD1 (5 bases). CDR1 is MNHEY, CDR2 SVGAGI, per germline. The CDR3 is 14 residues long. V lost 4 bases to trimming and J lost 2 bases, with 12 bases between them. The CDR3 sequence is CASSSGRATYEQYF. CDR3 sequence (DNA): TGTGCCAGCAGTTCCGGCAGGGCCACCTACGAGCAGTACTTC.

This CDR3 reads CSVEAEGANVLTF. CDR3 nucleotide sequence: TGCAGCGTTGAGGCCGAGGGGGCCAACGTCCTGACTTTC. The V gene is TRBV29-1, the J gene TRBJ2-6; D not certain. V was shortened by 3 bases and J by 4 bases, with 7 bases between the two germline ends. Germline V gene sequence: CDR1 SQVTM, CDR2 ANQGSEA. The CDR3 contains 13 residues. Combining the CDR3 with reference TRBV29-1 and TRBJ2-6 gives the whole variable domain SAVISQKPSRDICQRGTSLTIQCQVDSQVTMMFWYRQQPGQSLTLIATANQGSEATYESGFVIDKFPISRPNLTFSTLTVSNMSPEDSSIYLCSVEAEGANVLTFGAGSRLTVL.

This clonotype was found a few times. The chain employs TRBV11-2 and TRBJ1-1; D is unresolved. V was clipped by 0 bases and J by 5 bases, with 7 bases between them. In germline, CDR1 is SGHAT, CDR2 FQNNGV. The CDR3 has 13 amino acids. CDR3 DNA: TGTGCCAGCAGCTTAGATCTGACGACTGAAGCTTTCTTT. Residues: CASSLDLTTEAFF.

This clonotype has a handful of counts. V is TRBV7-2 and J is TRBJ1-2; D gene unclear. Germline V lookup: CDR1 SGHTA, CDR2 FQGNSA. Trimming removed 2 bases at V and 6 bases at J, with 7 bases between. This CDR3 is 12 amino acids long. The DNA for the CDR3 is TGTGCCAGCAGCTTATGGTGGGATGGCTACACCTTC. Protein: CASSLWWDGYTF.

The chain couples TRBV7-9 to TRBJ2-7, with D possibly being TRBD2 (5 bases). The CDR3 is 14 residues long. The ends were cut back, 0 bases at V and 5 bases at J, with 11 bases in the middle. Germline CDR1 and CDR2: SEHNR and FQNEAQ (reference sequence). The CDR3 DNA sequence: TGTGCCAGCAGCTTAGCAGGGAGTTTTGACGAGCAGTACTTC. Residues: CASSLAGSFDEQYF.

CDR3: CASSWTSGSINEQYF. The CDR3 nucleotides read TGTGCCAGCAGCTGGACTAGCGGGAGTATCAACGAGCAGTACTTC. The J gene is TRBJ2-7, the V gene TRBV7-2; 13 bases align to TRBD2. This CDR3 is 15 amino acids long. Germline CDR1 reads SGHTA; CDR2 reads FQGNSA. Trimming took 4 bases from V and 5 from J; bases not matched to a gene: 5. The entire variable domain, with the rest obtained from reference TRBV7-2 and TRBJ2-7, is as follows: GAGVSQSPSNKVTEKGKDVELRCDPISGHTALYWYRQSLGQGLEFLIYFQGNSAPDKSGLPSDRFSAERTGGSVSTLTIQRTQQEDSAVYLCASSWTSGSINEQYFGPGTRLTVT.

The sample holds a few counts of this clonotype. Sequence at one end of the junction differs from germline and may be a read error. The chain couples TRBV5-1 to TRBJ1-1, with D possibly being TRBD1 (5 bases). The CDR3 consists of 14 residues. CDR1 SGHRS and CDR2 YFSETQ come from the germline V gene. The chain's CDR3 is CASSLGPTNTEAFF. Here the CDR3 DNA reads TGTGCCAGCAGCTTGGGACCAACGAACACTGAAGCTTTCTTT.